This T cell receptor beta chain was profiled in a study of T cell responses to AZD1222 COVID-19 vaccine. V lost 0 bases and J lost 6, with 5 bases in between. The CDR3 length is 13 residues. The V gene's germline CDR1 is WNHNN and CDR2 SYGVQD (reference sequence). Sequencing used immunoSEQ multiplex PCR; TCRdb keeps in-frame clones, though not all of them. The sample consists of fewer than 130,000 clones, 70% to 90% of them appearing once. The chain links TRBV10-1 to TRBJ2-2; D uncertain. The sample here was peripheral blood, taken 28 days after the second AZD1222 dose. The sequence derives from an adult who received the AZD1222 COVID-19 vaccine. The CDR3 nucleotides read TGCGCCAGCAGTGAGTCCTTCCCCGGGGAGCTGTTTTTT. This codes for CASSESFPGELFF.